One and the same sample provided the 25 T cell receptor beta chains below, sequenced in a study of vaccination effects on CD4 cells after COVID-19. With the ViraFEST assay, the study expanded antigen-specific CD4+ T cells using viral peptide pools, then sequenced them. Culture proceeded for approximately nine days, and CD4+ T cells were then isolated. Their SARS-CoV-2 infection, verified by PCR, occurred between March and December 2020. These receptors are not linked to any known antigen. Clones were read by immunoSEQ multiplex PCR, and TCRdb kept only the in-frame ones, dropping some. Seen here are around 46,000 clones, roughly two thirds observed once, and the top ten hold more than 30%. Sequenced material: CD4+ T cells from PBMCs cultured with a peptide pool, taken before COVID-19 vaccination. Receptors originate from a human donor who had a prior SARS-CoV-2 infection.

The chain is built from TRBV4-3 and TRBJ1-3; D uncertain. The V end was cut by 8 bases, the J end by 1 base, with 9 bases between. The CDR3 totals 13 residues. CDR1 LGHNA and CDR2 YSLEER come from the germline V gene. CDR3 sequence reads: CASGWKSGNTIYF. The CDR3 DNA is TGCGCCAGCGGGTGGAAGTCTGGAAACACCATATATTTT.

The chain is built from TRBV11-2 and TRBJ2-7; TRBD1 is a possible D gene (6 bases). The CDR3 extends over 13 amino acids. In germline, CDR1 is SGHAT, CDR2 FQNNGV. V lost 5 bases, J lost 3 bases, and 11 bases lay in between. In DNA form, the CDR3 reads TGTGCCAGCAGCCCGGACAGATTCTACGAGCAGTACTTC. Its protein product is CASSPDRFYEQYF. Full variable domain (rest looked up from reference TRBV11-2 and TRBJ2-7): EAGVAQSPRYKIIEKRQSVAFWCNPISGHATLYWYQQILGQGPKLLIQFQNNGVVDDSQLPKDRFSAERLKGVDSTLKIQPAKLEDSAVYLCASSPDRFYEQYFGPGTRLTVT.

This rearrangement joins TRBV10-3 to TRBJ2-1, with 8 bases fitting TRBD2. In germline, CDR1 is ENHRY, CDR2 SYGVKD. V shed 11 bases, J shed 1 base, and the junction held 7 bases outside the gene matches. The CDR3 sequence is 14 residues long. DNA for the CDR3: TGTGCCCTCCGAGCGGGAGCTTCCTACAATGAGCAGTTCTTC. Amino acids: CALRAGASYNEQFF.

The chain links TRBV4-1 to TRBJ2-7; 8 positions agree with TRBD2. The germline V gene has CDR1 MGHRA and CDR2 YSYEKL. The CDR3 extends over 15 amino acids. Unmatched junction bases numbered 4, after V lost 0 bases and J lost 3 bases. For the CDR3, the DNA is TGCGCCAGCAGCCAAGATTTGGGACTAGTCTACGAGCAGTACTTC. Amino acids: CASSQDLGLVYEQYF.

Only one count was recorded for this clone. The CDR3 is CASSAVWGGRSNEQFF. The CDR3 region has the DNA TGTGCCAGCAGCGCCGTTTGGGGCGGGAGATCTAATGAGCAGTTCTTC. The chain employs TRBV13 and TRBJ2-1, with 7 nucleotides matching TRBD2. V shed 5 bases, J shed 7 bases, and the junction held 14 bases outside the gene matches. The CDR3 runs 16 residues. Per the germline V gene, CDR1 is PRHDT and CDR2 is FYEKMQ (reference sequence).

The chain uses TRBV9 and TRBJ1-6; D not certain. The CDR3 is 12 amino acids. Germline CDR1 reads SGDLS; CDR2 reads YYNGEE. The V gene lost 3 bases and the J gene lost 6 bases, with 4 bases spanning the gap. The CDR3, as DNA: TGTGCCAGCAGCGACTCTAATTCACCCCTCCACTTT. This codes for CASSDSNSPLHF.

The chain combines TRBV7-6 with TRBJ2-2; no firm D call. The CDR3 is 15 amino acids. The ends were cut back, 3 bases at V and 5 bases at J, with 13 bases in the middle. Germline V lookup: CDR1 SGHVS, CDR2 FNYEAQ. For the CDR3, the DNA is TGTGCCAGCAGCTTGGTCCAGCTGGGGACCGGGGAGCTGTTTTTT. As protein: CASSLVQLGTGELFF.

The chain is built from TRBV3-1 (or the pseudogene TRBV3-2) and TRBJ1-2; no firm D call. V dropped 3 bases and J dropped 4 bases, with 12 bases sitting between them. CDR3 size: 14 residues. The germline V gene has CDR1 LGHDT and CDR2 YNNKEL (reference sequence). In nucleotides, the CDR3 is TGTGCCAGCAGCCACCCCCGGGTGGTCTATGGCTACACCTTC. Its translation: CASSHPRVVYGYTF.

The chain combines TRBV2 with TRBJ1-1; 9 bases fit TRBD1. Germline V gives CDR1 SNHLY, CDR2 FYNNEI. Losses at the gene ends were 7 bases for V and 0 bases for J; bases not matched to a gene: 0. The CDR3 runs 13 residues. DNA for the CDR3: TGTGCCAGCAACAGGGGGCTGAACACTGAAGCTTTCTTT. It specifies CASNRGLNTEAFF.

The chain has TRBV5-4 and TRBJ1-6; a weak D match, TRBD1 (6 bases). CDR3 length equals 16 residues. The germline V gene encodes CDR1 SGHNT and CDR2 YYREEE (reference sequence). The V end lost 0 bases, the J end lost 2 bases, and 9 bases lay between the germline ends. CDR3 region: CASSLADSTYNSPLHF. CDR3 DNA: TGTGCCAGCAGCTTGGCGGACAGTACCTATAATTCACCCCTCCACTTT.

The chain uses TRBV5-6 and TRBJ1-1; no clear D. The CDR3 has 13 amino acids. Trimming shortened V by 6 bases and J by 6 bases, and 15 bases separated the two germline ends. Germline CDR1 SGHDT, CDR2 YYEEEE. The chain's CDR3 is CASMPFRDAEAFF. As DNA, the CDR3 is TGTGCCAGCATGCCCTTTAGGGATGCTGAAGCTTTCTTT. Based on the CDR3 plus reference TRBV5-6 and TRBJ1-1, the full variable domain is DAGVTQSPTHLIKTRGQQVTLRCSPKSGHDTVSWYQQALGQGPQFIFQYYEEEERQRGNFPDRFSGHQFPNYSSELNVNALLLGDSALYLCASMPFRDAEAFFGQGTRLTVV.

This rearrangement joins TRBV27 to TRBJ2-3; 9 bases are shared with TRBD2. Germline trimming cut 3 bases from V and 0 bases from J; bases unmatched to any gene: 7. Per the germline V gene, CDR1 is MNHEY and CDR2 is SMNVEV (reference sequence). The CDR3 extends over 17 amino acids. CDR3 loop: CASSLASGTTSTDTQYF. The DNA of the CDR3 is TGTGCCAGCAGTTTGGCTAGCGGGACCACTAGCACAGATACGCAGTATTTT.

The V call is TRBV9, the J call TRBJ2-1; TRBD2 is a possible D gene (6 bases). V was trimmed by 0 bases and J by 10 bases, leaving 17 bases between them. In germline, CDR1 is SGDLS, CDR2 YYNGEE. This CDR3 comprises 15 residues. The CDR3 reads CASSVGIEEGREQFF. The CDR3 region has the DNA TGTGCCAGCAGCGTAGGGATTGAGGAGGGACGGGAGCAGTTCTTC.

The rearrangement uses TRBV2 and TRBJ2-7; 7 bases are shared with TRBD1. Trimming at V came to 5 bases and at J to 5 bases, leaving 6 bases not matched to a gene. The germline CDR1 and CDR2 sequences are SNHLY and FYNNEI. The CDR3 is 13 amino acids. The CDR3 spells CASSRQGTNEQYF. CDR3 nucleotides: TGTGCCAGCAGTAGACAGGGTACCAACGAGCAGTACTTC.

This clone is a singleton in its sample. This rearrangement joins TRBV9 to TRBJ2-3, with D uncertain. The CDR3 loop spans 15 amino acids. V lost 0 bases and J 3 bases, leaving 11 bases between the germline ends. Germline assignment: CDR1 SGDLS and CDR2 YYNGEE. The CDR3 loop is CASSVGNHETDTQYF. For the CDR3, the DNA is TGTGCCAGCAGCGTAGGGAATCACGAGACAGATACGCAGTATTTT.

The rearrangement links TRBV5-1 to TRBJ2-3; the D call may be TRBD1 or TRBD2 (6 bases each). The CDR3 length is 16 residues. V was trimmed by 0 bases and J by 0 bases, leaving 11 bases between them. Germline V gives CDR1 SGHRS, CDR2 YFSETQ. In DNA form, the CDR3 reads TGCGCCAGCAGCTTGGGCGTGGGGGGCAGCACAGATACGCAGTATTTT. This encodes CASSLGVGGSTDTQYF.

The rearrangement joins TRBV5-1 to TRBJ2-5, with a possible D match to TRBD1 (6 bases). The CDR3 length is 14 residues. The V end was cut by 4 bases, the J end by 4 bases, with 14 bases between. CDR1 and CDR2 from the germline V gene are SGHRS and YFSETQ. CDR3 in amino acids: CASSGGVAGETQYF. CDR3 bases: TGCGCCAGCAGCGGGGGCGTCGCGGGAGAGACCCAGTACTTC.

The V and J genes are TRBV7-3 and TRBJ2-5; 11 bases agree with TRBD2. V lost 3 bases to trimming and J lost 5 bases; unmatched junction nucleotides: 5. Germline lookup yields CDR1 SGHTA and CDR2 FQGTGA. The CDR3 has 15 amino acids. This CDR3 is CASSFSGRAGETQYF. The CDR3 DNA follows: TGTGCCAGCAGCTTTAGCGGGAGGGCCGGGGAGACCCAGTACTTC.

This clone showed up just once. This sequence joins TRBV27 and TRBJ2-5; 12 bases are a match to TRBD2. Germline CDR1 MNHEY, CDR2 SMNVEV (reference sequence). This CDR3 has 17 residues. The V gene end was trimmed by 5 bases and the J gene end by 3 bases; junction bases not matched to a gene: 10. Here the CDR3 reads CASSKNLASGGEETQYF. In DNA, the CDR3 is TGTGCCAGCAGTAAAAACTTGGCTAGCGGGGGGGAAGAGACCCAGTACTTC.

The V gene is TRBV7-6, the J gene TRBJ2-6, with D possibly TRBD1 on 5 matching bases. Germline lookup yields CDR1 SGHVS and CDR2 FNYEAQ. V was cut by 8 bases and J by 2 bases, with 16 bases left in between. The CDR3 is made up of 16 amino acids. CDR3 sequence reads: CASAPGQGAGANVLTF. CDR3 coding DNA: TGTGCCAGCGCACCCGGGCAGGGCGCTGGGGCCAACGTCCTGACTTTC.

V usage is TRBV19 and J usage is TRBJ1-2; 8 nucleotides match TRBD1. This CDR3 has 13 residues. V gave up 6 bases and J gave up 8 bases; unmatched junction bases: 8. Germline CDR1 LNHDA, CDR2 SQIVND (reference sequence). This CDR3 reads CASRSGQGGGYTF. CDR3 in DNA: TGTGCCAGTAGATCCGGACAGGGAGGGGGCTACACCTTC.

J is TRBJ2-5 and V is TRBV7-8; TRBD2 might be the D (6 bases). The germline V gene encodes CDR1 SGHVS and CDR2 FQNEAQ. Trimming pared 6 bases from V and 4 bases from J, leaving 18 bases between. CDR3 size: 15 residues. CDR3 in DNA: TGTGCCAGCAGACACAAACTAGGGAGGATAGAGACCCAGTACTTC. Translating gives CASRHKLGRIETQYF.

This clone was observed a few times. The chain is built from TRBV20-1 and TRBJ1-5; D is perhaps TRBD1 (5 bases). Germline CDR1 DFQATT, CDR2 SNEGSKA (reference sequence). The CDR3 has 16 residues. With 4 bases removed from V and 4 bases from J, the gap between germline ends came to 20 bases. The CDR3 sequence: CSAIDRSLTWNQPQHF. In DNA, the CDR3 is TGCAGTGCTATTGACAGATCCCTTACGTGGAATCAGCCCCAGCATTTT.

This clone was detected only a few times. V usage is TRBV30 and J usage is TRBJ2-3; D is ambiguous. Germline assignment: CDR1 GTSNPN and CDR2 SVGIG (reference sequence). There are 11 residues in the CDR3. Trimming shortened V by 2 bases and J by 5 bases, and 5 bases separated the two germline ends. CDR3 DNA sequence: TGTGCCTGGAGTTGGGGAGATACGCAGTATTTT. As protein: CAWSWGDTQYF.

V gene TRBV5-1 combines with J gene TRBJ2-7; 8 bases line up with TRBD1. After removal of 0 bases from V and 6 bases from J, the junction contained 5 bases not matched to a gene. This CDR3 comprises 14 residues. Germline V lookup: CDR1 SGHRS, CDR2 YFSETQ. CDR3 loop: CASSLGQGNSEQYF. CDR3 coding DNA: TGCGCCAGCAGCTTGGGACAGGGGAATAGCGAGCAGTACTTC.